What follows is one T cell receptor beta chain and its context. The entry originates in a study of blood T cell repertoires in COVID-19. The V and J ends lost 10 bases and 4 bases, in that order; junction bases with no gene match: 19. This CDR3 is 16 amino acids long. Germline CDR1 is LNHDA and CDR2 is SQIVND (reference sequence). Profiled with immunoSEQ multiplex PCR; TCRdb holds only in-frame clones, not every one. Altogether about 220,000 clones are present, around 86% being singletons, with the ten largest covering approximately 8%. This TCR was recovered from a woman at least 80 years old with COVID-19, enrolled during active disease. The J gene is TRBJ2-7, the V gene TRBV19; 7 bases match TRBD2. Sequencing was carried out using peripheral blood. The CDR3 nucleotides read TGTGCCACCAGCCGGGCAAAAGCGGGGCCCGGGTACGAGCAGTACTTC. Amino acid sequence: CATSRAKAGPGYEQYF.